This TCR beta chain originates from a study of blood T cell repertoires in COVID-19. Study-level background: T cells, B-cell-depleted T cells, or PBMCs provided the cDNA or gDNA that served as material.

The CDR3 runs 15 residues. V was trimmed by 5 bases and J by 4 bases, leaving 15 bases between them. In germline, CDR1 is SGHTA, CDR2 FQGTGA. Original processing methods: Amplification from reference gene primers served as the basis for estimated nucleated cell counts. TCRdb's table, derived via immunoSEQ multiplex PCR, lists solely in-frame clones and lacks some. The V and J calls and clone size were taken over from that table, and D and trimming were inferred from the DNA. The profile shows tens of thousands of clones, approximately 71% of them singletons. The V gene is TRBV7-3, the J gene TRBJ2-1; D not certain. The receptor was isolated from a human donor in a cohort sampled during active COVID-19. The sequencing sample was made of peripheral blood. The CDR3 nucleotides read TGTGCCAGCAGCCCCATAGTGGGCCCTTACAATGAGCAGTTCTTC. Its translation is CASSPIVGPYNEQFF.